The 7 T cell receptor beta chains listed next were all sequenced from one sample in a study of CD8 T cells in Susac syndrome. The RNA, roughly 0.45 to 1 ug, was put through reverse transcription using random hexamers. From the immunoSEQ multiplex PCR reads, TCRdb called clonotypes with MiXCR, one entry per CDR3 protein. The sample includes about 200,000 distinct CDR3 sequences, 95% of them seen just once. The sequencing sample was made of CD4+ T cells from PBMCs. The receptors were sampled from a human donor with multiple sclerosis.

The V gene is TRBV12-3 or TRBV12-4, the J gene TRBJ1-1, with unresolved D. This CDR3 region has 12 residues. Trimming stripped 6 bases from V and 8 bases from J, with 13 bases between. In DNA, the CDR3 is TGTGCCAGCAGCCCCACCCGACAAGAAGCTTTCTTT. Protein product: CASSPTRQEAFF.

The rearrangement uses TRBV5-6 and TRBJ2-7; D uncertain. V dropped 1 base and J dropped 3 bases, with 5 bases sitting between them. CDR1 and CDR2 from the germline V gene are SGHDT and YYEEEE. The CDR3 is 12 residues long. The CDR3 sequence: CASSLRSYEQYV. CDR3 DNA sequence: TGTGCCAGCAGCTTGCGCAGCTACGAGCAGTACGTC.

This clonotype has a single count. This chain joins TRBV20-1 and TRBJ1-2, with a weak D call TRBD1 (5 bases). The CDR3 runs to 10 residues. The germline gives CDR1 DFQATT, CDR2 SNEGSKA (reference sequence). V lost 7 bases and J 8 bases, leaving 11 bases between the germline ends. Here the CDR3 DNA reads TGCAGTGGGGGAGGGGTCGGCTACACCTTC. Translating gives CSGGGVGYTF.

This chain joins TRBV6-2 or TRBV6-3 and TRBJ2-3; D might be TRBD2 (5 bases). CDR3 length: 14 residues. Trimming cost V 2 bases and J 4 bases, with 10 bases left between them. The germline V gene encodes CDR1 MNHEY and CDR2 SVGEGT. CDR3 residues: CASSYLRGPDTQYF. The CDR3, as DNA: TGTGCCAGCAGTTACCTCCGCGGGCCAGATACGCAGTATTTT.

The rearrangement joins TRBV15 to TRBJ1-6; D is unclear. The CDR3 length is 15 residues. The V end lost 0 bases, the J end lost 13 bases, and 16 bases lay between the germline ends. Germline V gene sequence: CDR1 LNHNV, CDR2 YYDKDF (reference sequence). The CDR3 spells CATSRDSAGPQPLHF. CDR3 nucleotides: TGTGCCACCAGCAGAGATTCGGCAGGCCCCCAGCCCCTCCACTTT.

This clonotype was recorded only once. This chain uses TRBV10-3 with TRBJ2-5; D unresolved. V lost 11 bases to trimming and J lost 5 bases, with 18 bases between them. The CDR3 contains 13 residues. Germline V gene data show CDR1 as ENHRY and CDR2 as SYGVKD. The CDR3: CAVQPPAGETQYF. The CDR3 DNA reads TGTGCCGTCCAGCCACCAGCCGGGGAGACCCAGTACTTC.

This clonotype was seen just once. This chain links TRBV25-1 with TRBJ1-6; 7 nucleotides match TRBD1. Unmatched junction bases numbered 9, after V lost 3 bases and J lost 10 bases. CDR1 is MGHDK, CDR2 SYGVNS, per germline. This CDR3 is 15 amino acids long. This CDR3 is CASSEGDLGGSPLHF. The CDR3, as DNA: TGTGCCAGCAGTGAGGGGGACCTAGGGGGCTCACCCCTCCACTTT.